Shown below are 2 T cell receptor beta chains from a single sample sequenced in a study of T cell repertoires in cytomegalovirus infection. These receptors have no identified antigens. TCRdb ran MiXCR on the reads and lists one entry per CDR3 protein. Of some 500,000 distinct CDR3 sequences listed, under 45% are singletons. The sequencing here drew on cultured PBMCs, taken from culture after CMV antigen stimulation. These receptors all come from a human donor in good health (CMV status not recorded). Some clones in this sample may be carry-over from other donors' samples.

This clonotype was found a few times. The V call is TRBV19, the J call TRBJ1-3, with no clear D. Germline V lookup: CDR1 LNHDA, CDR2 SQIVND (reference sequence). V was cut by 3 bases and J by 0 bases, with 9 bases left in between. The CDR3 runs 15 residues. CDR3 bases: TGTGCCAGTAGTATCGCGGGGTTCTCTGGAAACACCATATATTTT. This gives the protein CASSIAGFSGNTIYF.

The rearrangement joins TRBV12-3 or TRBV12-4 to TRBJ2-7; a weak D match, TRBD1 (6 bases). Trimming stripped 6 bases from V and 7 bases from J, with 16 bases between. CDR3 length equals 13 residues. The CDR3 DNA is TGTGCCAGCAGCCCCGGGACACAACAAGAGCAGTACTTC. The encoded protein is CASSPGTQQEQYF.